This T cell receptor beta chain stems from a study of T cell responses to AZD1222 COVID-19 vaccine. As to this clone: Its antigen is still unknown.

General observations from the study: Repertoires were obtained only post-peak T cell response.

TCRdb's copy holds only in-frame clones and misses some; the assay was immunoSEQ multiplex PCR. The sample shows around 95,000 clones, 92% of them seen only once. This CDR3 has 14 amino acids. V gave up 4 bases and J gave up 0 bases, with 7 bases separating them. Germline V CDR1 and CDR2: SGHRS, YFSETQ. The receptor comes from an adult in good health. The J gene is TRBJ2-2, the V gene TRBV5-1; D is uncertain. This specimen consisted of peripheral blood, obtained on day 0 of AZD1222 vaccination. This CDR3 reads CASSDLANTGELFF. The CDR3 DNA is TGCGCCAGCAGCGACCTGGCGAACACCGGGGAGCTGTTTTTT.